This T cell receptor beta chain was captured by sequencing in a study of cytomegalovirus exposure and HLA in healthy donors. Germline values: CDR1 SGHRS, CDR2 YFSETQ. The CDR3 length is 14 residues. Primers included in the PCR were 60 Vbeta and 13 Jbeta primers. The protocol was immunoSEQ multiplex PCR, while the TCRdb copy is restricted to in-frame clones and leaves out a portion. Of 150,000 or so clones in the sample, roughly 65% were seen once. This clone was picked up a small number of times. Germline and junction disagree at one end, which may indicate a read error. The chain links TRBV5-1 to TRBJ1-5; D perhaps matches TRBD1 (6 bases). The clonotype was recovered from a young man in good health and CMV-seropositive. The sequenced sample was PBMCs. The CDR3 protein is CASSNTGFDQPQHF. The CDR3 region has the DNA TGTGCCAGCAGCAATACAGGGTTTGATCAGCCCCAGCATTTT.